Sequencing of this TCR beta chain was carried out in a study of blood T cell repertoires in COVID-19. Across the whole study: Nucleic acid was either cDNA or gDNA, and it came from T cells, B-cell-depleted T cells, or PBMCs.

The repertoire was sequenced with immunoSEQ multiplex PCR; TCRdb's copy has only in-frame clones and lacks some. Counted here are under 250,000 clones, around four fifths occurring once; the ten biggest clones make up 3% to 4.5%. Germline-derived CDR1 and CDR2 are SGHKS and YYEKEE (reference sequence). The V and J ends lost 5 bases and 6 bases, in that order; junction bases with no gene match: 6. This CDR3 has 14 residues. Exposed enrollees encountered a COVID-19 case at some point within 2 weeks before study entry. This chain connects TRBV5-5 to TRBJ2-2; TRBD2 aligns across 8 bases. The TCR was taken from a middle-aged woman who had been exposed to COVID-19. The sequenced material came from PBMCs or T cells enriched from blood (not recorded which). The CDR3 DNA sequence: TGTGCCAGCAGACGGGAGGGCGGGGCCGGGGAGCTGTTTTTT. The encoded protein is CASRREGGAGELFF.